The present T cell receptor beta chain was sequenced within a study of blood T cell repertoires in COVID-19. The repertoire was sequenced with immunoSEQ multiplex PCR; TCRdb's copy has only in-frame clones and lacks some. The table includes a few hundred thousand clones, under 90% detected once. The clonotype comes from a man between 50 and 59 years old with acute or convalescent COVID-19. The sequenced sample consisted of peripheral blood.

CDR3 nucleotides: TGCGCCAGCAGCTTGGCCAGGCGTCCTAATTCACCCCTCCACTTT. It yields the protein CASSLARRPNSPLHF. The chain uses TRBV5-1 and TRBJ1-6; no definite D call. Trimming cost V 0 bases and J 6 bases, with 10 bases left between them. The CDR3 loop spans 15 amino acids. The germline V gene encodes CDR1 SGHRS and CDR2 YFSETQ.